This T cell receptor (beta chain) was captured in a study of T cells after somatic rescue of genetic block. This clone was recorded only once. Profiling relied on immunoSEQ multiplex PCR, and the TCRdb table lists in-frame clones only, not all of them. The table lists tens of thousands of clones, 90% of them singletons. Germline V gene data show CDR1 as MNHNS and CDR2 as SASEGT. The J segment lost 6 bases and the V segment lost 6 bases, leaving 7 bases of the junction unmatched. CDR3 size: 13 residues. The clonotype comes from a woman under 30. J is TRBJ2-7 and V is TRBV6-1; 8 nucleotides match TRBD1. The sequencing sample was made of peripheral blood mononuclear cells (PBMCs). The CDR3 sequence is CASSGQGAGEQYF. CDR3 bases: TGTGCCAGCAGCGGACAGGGTGCGGGCGAGCAGTACTTC.